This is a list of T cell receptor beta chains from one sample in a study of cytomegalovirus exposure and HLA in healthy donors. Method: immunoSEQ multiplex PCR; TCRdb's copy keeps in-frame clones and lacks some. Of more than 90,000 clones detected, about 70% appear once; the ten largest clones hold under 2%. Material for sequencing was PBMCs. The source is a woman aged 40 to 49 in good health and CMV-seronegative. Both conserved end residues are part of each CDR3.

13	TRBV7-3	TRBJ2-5	CASSFAGQETQYF
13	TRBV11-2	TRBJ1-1	CASSWNSYTEAFF
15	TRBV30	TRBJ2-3	CAWSGLAGATDTQYF
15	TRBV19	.	CASSMGAGGPYEQYF
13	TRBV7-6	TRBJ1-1	CASSSGVLDSSFF
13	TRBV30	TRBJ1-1	CAWSVDRNTEAFF
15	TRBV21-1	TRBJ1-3	CASKNKLRSGNTIYF
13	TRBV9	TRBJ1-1	CASSETGGTEAFF
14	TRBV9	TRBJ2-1	CASSVAYRGDEQFF
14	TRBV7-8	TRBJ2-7	CASSLGEVSYEQYF
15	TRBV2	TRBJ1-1	CASSGGQGKNTEAFF
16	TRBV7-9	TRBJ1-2	CASSPAGQGGNYGYTF
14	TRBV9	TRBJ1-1	CASSVTPGNTEAFF
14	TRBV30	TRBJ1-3	CAWSYRSSGNTIYF
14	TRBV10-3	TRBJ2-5	CAISESDSRGAQYF
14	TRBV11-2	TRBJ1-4	CASSLAGTNEKLFF
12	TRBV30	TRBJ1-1	CAWARRNTEAFF
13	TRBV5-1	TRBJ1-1	CASSLGGDTEAFF
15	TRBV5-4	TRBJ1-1	CASSSKGEGNTEAFF